This is a list of T cell receptor beta chains from one sample in a study of blood T cell repertoires in COVID-19. The method was immunoSEQ multiplex PCR; TCRdb's version includes in-frame clones alone and lacks a portion of them. The data contain 95,000 to 120,000 clones, approximately 85% of them seen just once; the ten biggest clones take up about 6.1%. The source material was peripheral blood. The receptors shown here come from a woman aged 60-70 years with COVID-19, enrolled during active disease. Each CDR3 is given with its conserved first and last residue. A D gene is named only where the DNA matches it firmly. Size tells how often a clone was seen (once, few, many) or the class of an expanded clone, and some rows leave it out.

len: 13; j_gene: TRBJ1-2; abundance: .; v_gene: TRBV5-4; d_gene: TRBD1; CDR3aa: CASETGGNYGYTF; CDR3nt: TGTGCCAGCGAGACAGGGGGTAACTATGGCTACACCTTC
len: 14; j_gene: TRBJ1-5; abundance: .; v_gene: TRBV7-8; d_gene: .; CDR3aa: CASSFAGLGQPQHF; CDR3nt: TGTGCCAGCAGCTTCGCAGGGTTGGGACAGCCCCAGCATTTT
len: 15; j_gene: TRBJ1-2; abundance: .; v_gene: TRBV27; d_gene: TRBD1; CDR3aa: CASSISGTGGGGYTF; CDR3nt: TGTGCCAGCAGTATCTCCGGGACAGGGGGCGGTGGCTACACCTTC
len: 17; j_gene: TRBJ1-2; abundance: .; v_gene: TRBV19; d_gene: .; CDR3aa: CASSIEPAYSSNYGYTF; CDR3nt: TGTGCCAGTAGTATCGAGCCAGCCTACAGTTCTAACTATGGCTACACCTTC
len: 17; j_gene: TRBJ1-5; abundance: once; v_gene: TRBV3-1/TRBV3-2; d_gene: TRBD1; CDR3aa: CASSQDLETGGNQPQHF; CDR3nt: TGTGCCAGCAGCCAAGATCTAGAAACAGGGGGAAACCAGCCCCAGCATTTT
len: 15; j_gene: TRBJ1-1; abundance: .; v_gene: TRBV5-1; d_gene: TRBD1; CDR3aa: CASSSGQSYYTEAFF; CDR3nt: TGCGCCAGCAGCTCGGGACAGAGCTACTACACTGAAGCTTTCTTT
len: 14; j_gene: TRBJ2-7; abundance: .; v_gene: TRBV19; d_gene: .; CDR3aa: CASSIRRGHYEQYF; CDR3nt: TGTGCCAGTAGTATTCGCAGGGGACACTACGAGCAGTACTTC
len: 16; j_gene: TRBJ2-2; abundance: once; v_gene: TRBV6-2/TRBV6-3; d_gene: TRBD1; CDR3aa: CASSRTGGFYTGELFF; CDR3nt: TGTGCCAGCAGTCGGACAGGGGGCTTTTACACCGGGGAGCTGTTTTTT
len: 15; j_gene: TRBJ1-2; abundance: .; v_gene: TRBV5-6; d_gene: .; CDR3aa: CASSTSRQLPYGYTF; CDR3nt: TGTGCCAGCAGCACCAGCAGACAGTTACCCTATGGCTACACCTTC
len: 13; j_gene: TRBJ1-4; abundance: .; v_gene: TRBV6-5; d_gene: .; CDR3aa: CASRRQGNEKLFF; CDR3nt: TGTGCCAGCAGACGGCAGGGTAATGAAAAACTGTTTTTT
len: 12; j_gene: TRBJ1-2; abundance: .; v_gene: TRBV6-6; d_gene: TRBD1; CDR3aa: CASSYGQEGYTF; CDR3nt: TGTGCCAGCAGTTATGGACAGGAGGGCTACACCTTC